A single sample gave rise to the 18 T cell receptor beta chains below, sequenced in a study of blood T cell repertoires in COVID-19. Sequencing used immunoSEQ multiplex PCR; TCRdb keeps in-frame clones, though not all of them. The table has more than 250,000 clones, 70% to 90% seen once; the top ten hold about 4.5%. The sequenced material came from peripheral blood. The receptors here all came from a man between 60 and 75 years old who had recovered from COVID-19.

This chain connects TRBV5-1 to TRBJ2-4, with TRBD1 matching over 7 bases. Germline values: CDR1 SGHRS, CDR2 YFSETQ. The trim removed 6 bases at V and 4 bases at J, leaving 13 bases unmatched. This CDR3 comprises 16 residues. CDR3 coding DNA: TGCGCCAGCACCCCGGTTGGGACAGCAGGAAAAAACATTCAGTACTTC. It yields the protein CASTPVGTAGKNIQYF.

The chain combines TRBV12-5 with TRBJ2-1; 8 bases line up with TRBD2. Germline V gene lookup returns CDR1 LGHNT and CDR2 FRNRAP. Trimming took 0 bases from V and 9 from J; bases not matched to a gene: 13. This CDR3 spans 17 amino acids. CDR3: CASGLVGLAGSRGEQFF. CDR3 coding DNA: TGTGCTAGTGGTTTGGTGGGGCTAGCGGGTTCCCGGGGTGAGCAGTTCTTC.

The rearrangement joins TRBV4-1 to TRBJ2-2; 8 nucleotides agree with TRBD2. Trimming cost V 6 bases and J 3 bases; bases outside gene matches: 6. This CDR3 has 15 residues. Germline V gene data show CDR1 as MGHRA and CDR2 as YSYEKL. CDR3 amino acids: CASSSGGVYTGELFF. As DNA, the CDR3 is TGCGCCAGCAGTTCCGGGGGGGTATACACCGGGGAGCTGTTTTTT.

This rearrangement joins TRBV5-1 to TRBJ1-3; TRBD1 matches 7 bases. The CDR3 runs 16 residues. The J segment lost 0 bases and the V segment lost 3 bases, leaving 6 bases of the junction unmatched. CDR1 SGHRS and CDR2 YFSETQ come from the germline V gene. For the CDR3, the DNA is TGCGCCAGCAGCTACGGGACAGCGGTCTCTGGAAACACCATATATTTT. It encodes CASSYGTAVSGNTIYF.

This clone has more than one count but fewer than ten. The chain has TRBV21-1 and TRBJ2-7; the D call of TRBD2 is as the table states it, not checked on the DNA. TRBV21-1 is reported as a pseudogene. The CDR3 covers 15 residues. The CDR3 bases are TGTGCCAGCAGCAAAGGGCGGGCCAATATCTACGAGCAGTACTTC. Protein sequence: CASSKGRANIYEQYF.

V usage is TRBV12-3 or TRBV12-4 and J usage is TRBJ1-2; D perhaps matches TRBD1 (5 bases). This CDR3 contains 12 residues. Trimming took 3 bases from V and 8 from J, leaving 10 bases between them. CDR3 DNA sequence: TGTGCCAGCAGTTTCGGGGGGTACGGCTACACCTTC. Protein: CASSFGGYGYTF.

This chain uses TRBV2 with TRBJ2-3; 14 positions match TRBD2. The junction had 8 bases not matched to a gene; V was cut back by 10 bases and J by 2 bases. CDR3 length: 16 residues. CDR1 and CDR2 from the germline V gene are SNHLY and FYNNEI. The CDR3 here is CATRLAGGRNTDTQYF. The DNA for the CDR3 is TGTGCCACTAGACTAGCGGGGGGGAGAAACACAGATACGCAGTATTTT.

The chain joins TRBV5-6 to TRBJ1-6, with unresolved D. CDR1 and CDR2 from the germline V gene are SGHDT and YYEEEE. CDR3 size: 14 residues. Trimming took 2 bases from V and 8 from J, leaving 11 bases between them. The CDR3 DNA reads TGTGCCAGCAGCTTACCGGGGAAGTATTCACCCCTCCACTTT. It is translated as CASSLPGKYSPLHF.

This clone was seen a handful of times. The chain is built from TRBV2 and TRBJ1-5; a possible D gene is TRBD1 (6 bases). The CDR3 covers 13 residues. Germline CDR1 is SNHLY and CDR2 is FYNNEI. The germline V and J ends were trimmed by 7 bases and 5 bases, with 12 bases remaining between them. DNA of the CDR3: TGTGCCAGCAACAGGGAATCAGATCAGCCCCAGCATTTT. Its protein is CASNRESDQPQHF.

About this clone: Sequence at one end of the junction differs from germline and may be a read error. This chain links TRBV25-1 with TRBJ2-7, with a possible D match to TRBD2 (6 bases). The CDR3 loop spans 13 amino acids. Per the germline V gene, CDR1 is MGHDK and CDR2 is SYGVNS. The CDR3 region has the DNA TGTGCCAGCAGTGAAACCGGGACTGGTCGCCAGCACTTC. Its protein product is CASSETGTGRQHF.

The V gene is TRBV28, the J gene TRBJ1-6; possible D gene TRBD1, 5 bases. V was clipped by 5 bases and J by 5 bases, with 16 bases between them. This CDR3 has 16 amino acids. Germline V gives CDR1 MDHEN, CDR2 SYDVKM. The CDR3 DNA sequence: TGTGCCAGCAGTCTCCTTGGGACGGGAGATAATTCACCCCTCCACTTT. Translation gives CASSLLGTGDNSPLHF.

This clone was seen a handful of times. V is TRBV7-9 and J is TRBJ1-4; 7 nucleotides match TRBD1. CDR1 and CDR2 from the germline V gene are SEHNR and FQNEAQ (reference sequence). The CDR3 covers 14 residues. Trimming took 5 bases from V and 3 from J; bases not matched to a gene: 3. In nucleotides, the CDR3 is TGTGCCAGCAGCCCGGGACAGCCTAATGAAAAACTGTTTTTT. Translated, it gives CASSPGQPNEKLFF. Supplemented by reference TRBV7-9 and TRBJ1-4, the full variable domain reads DTGVSQNPRHKITKRGQNVTFRCDPISEHNRLYWYRQTLGQGPEFLTYFQNEAQLEKSRLLSDRFSAERPKGSFSTLEIQRTEQGDSAMYLCASSPGQPNEKLFFGSGTQLSVL.

The rearrangement links TRBV7-3 to TRBJ1-4; 12 bases are a match to TRBD1. Germline values: CDR1 SGHTA, CDR2 FQGTGA. The CDR3 totals 20 residues. V was clipped by 1 base and J by 7 bases; unmatched bases: 16. The CDR3 DNA is TGTGCCAGCAGCTTAAAAGAGAGTGGCGGGGACAGGGGGCTCTGTGAAAAACTGTTTTTT. Its translation: CASSLKESGGDRGLCEKLFF.

The V gene is TRBV7-8, the J gene TRBJ2-2, with a possible D match to TRBD2 (6 bases). V lost 1 base and J 3 bases, leaving 9 bases between the germline ends. The CDR3 runs to 15 residues. Germline-derived CDR1 and CDR2 are SGHVS and FQNEAQ. This chain's CDR3 is CASSLVVADTGELFF. The CDR3 bases are TGTGCCAGCAGCTTAGTGGTAGCGGACACCGGGGAGCTGTTTTTT.

J is TRBJ2-7 and V is TRBV7-2, with TRBD1 identical over 7 bases. V was clipped by 5 bases and J by 2 bases; unmatched bases: 6. CDR1 is SGHTA and CDR2 is FQGNSA in the germline V gene. The CDR3 is 14 residues long. CDR3 nucleotides: TGTGCCAGCAGCCACAGGGGACCAACCTACGAGCAGTACTTC. It translates to CASSHRGPTYEQYF.

The J gene is TRBJ2-7, the V gene TRBV9; 7 bases are a match to TRBD2. The CDR3 runs 15 residues. The V segment lost 1 base and the J segment 1 base; nucleotides outside the gene matches: 5. Germline assignment: CDR1 SGDLS and CDR2 YYNGEE. The CDR3 is CASSVSAGESYEQYF. Here the CDR3 DNA reads TGTGCCAGCAGCGTATCTGCGGGGGAGTCCTACGAGCAGTACTTC. Combining the CDR3 with reference TRBV9 and TRBJ2-7 gives the whole variable domain DSGVTQTPKHLITATGQRVTLRCSPRSGDLSVYWYQQSLDQGLQFLIQYYNGEERAKGNILERFSAQQFPDLHSELNLSSLELGDSALYFCASSVSAGESYEQYFGPGTRLTVT.

This clone was detected only a few times. The chain uses TRBV7-6 and TRBJ2-7, with D unclear. Germline values: CDR1 SGHVS, CDR2 FNYEAQ. The CDR3 runs 11 residues. V lost 4 bases, J lost 2 bases, and 3 bases lay in between. CDR3: CASSSAYEQYF. The DNA for the CDR3 is TGTGCCAGCAGCTCCGCCTACGAGCAGTACTTC.

CDR3 loop: CASRAGINTGELFF. The DNA for the CDR3 is TGCGCCAGCAGGGCAGGGATCAACACCGGGGAGCTGTTTTTT. The J gene is TRBJ2-2, the V gene TRBV5-1, with D tentatively TRBD1 (5 bases). Between the trimmed V and J ends, which lost 5 bases and 2 bases, there was a span of 10 bases. Germline CDR1 reads SGHRS; CDR2 reads YFSETQ. There are 14 residues in the CDR3.